Listed here are 5 T cell receptor beta chains from one sample, sequenced in a study of blood T cell repertoires in COVID-19. Repertoires were generated with immunoSEQ multiplex PCR, while TCRdb's copy carries only in-frame clones and drops some. The sample includes some 170,000 clones, about 85% of them seen just once. Sequencing input: peripheral blood. These receptor sequences come from a man aged 40-49 years with acute or convalescent COVID-19.

The chain employs TRBV2 and TRBJ1-1; a weak D match, TRBD1 (5 bases). V shed 6 bases and J shed 1 base, with 6 bases lying between them. Germline loops: CDR1 SNHLY, CDR2 FYNNEI. The CDR3 is 12 residues long. The CDR3 protein is CASRGGNTEAFF. The CDR3 bases are TGTGCCAGCAGGGGGGGGAACACTGAAGCTTTCTTT.

The chain has TRBV5-1 and TRBJ1-5; weak D call: TRBD1 (6 bases). Trimming cost V 3 bases and J 4 bases, with 11 bases left between them. The length of the CDR3 is 14 residues. Germline V gives CDR1 SGHRS, CDR2 YFSETQ. The CDR3 bases are TGCGCCAGCAGCTATGGGGGCGAGAATCAGCCCCAGCATTTT. This codes for CASSYGGENQPQHF.

This rearrangement joins TRBV28 to TRBJ1-2, with a possible D match to TRBD1 (6 bases). With 6 bases removed from V and 6 bases from J, the gap between germline ends came to 11 bases. CDR3 length: 12 amino acids. Germline V CDR1 and CDR2: MDHEN, SYDVKM. For the CDR3, the DNA is TGTGCCAGCAGCGACAGGTTCGATGGCTACACCTTC. Protein sequence: CASSDRFDGYTF.

DNA for the CDR3: TGTGCCAGCAGCCAAGATCCGCCTAGCGGGGGGCAGTTCTTC. This translates into CASSQDPPSGGQFF. J is TRBJ2-1 and V is TRBV3-1 (or the pseudogene TRBV3-2), with 10 nucleotides matching TRBD2. CDR1 and CDR2 from the germline V gene are LGHDT and YNNKEL (reference sequence). The CDR3 runs to 14 residues. V gave up 0 bases and J gave up 12 bases; unmatched junction bases: 5.

The chain joins TRBV3-1 (or the pseudogene TRBV3-2) to TRBJ2-1; 7 bases fit TRBD2. The ends lost 1 base at V and 8 bases at J; junction bases unmatched: 11. In germline, CDR1 is LGHDT, CDR2 YNNKEL (reference sequence). This CDR3 spans 16 amino acids. CDR3 residues: CASSQAQRGFRDEQFF. The CDR3 nucleotides read TGTGCCAGCAGCCAAGCCCAGCGGGGATTTAGAGATGAGCAGTTCTTC.